These 28 T cell receptor beta chains came from one sample sequenced in a study of blood T cell repertoires in COVID-19 (dated by TCRdb to 2020 to 2021). Libraries were prepared through the immunoSEQ multiplex PCR assay. TCRdb took over this immuneACCESS table, retaining in-frame rearrangements with V and J assigned. Such tables are incomplete; in checked studies, under half of the missing clones stem from an unresolved V gene, and the remainder is unexplained. A total of about 290,000 clones appear in this sample, around 81% of them only once. The ten top clones hold about 4% of the sample. Sequencing was done on a sample of peripheral blood. These receptors came from a woman aged 45 to 65 with active or convalescent COVID-19.

The chain employs TRBV5-5 and TRBJ2-1; 9 positions agree with TRBD1. Per the germline V gene, CDR1 is SGHKS and CDR2 is YYEKEE (reference sequence). Germline trimming cut 0 bases from V and 8 bases from J; bases unmatched to any gene: 6. The CDR3 totals 15 residues. The CDR3 loop reads CASSLGTGAIYEQFF. CDR3 nucleotides: TGTGCCAGCAGCTTGGGGACAGGGGCCATCTATGAGCAGTTCTTC.

This clone occurred once. The chain couples TRBV5-5 to TRBJ1-2; 11 bases fit TRBD1. V was clipped by 2 bases and J by 4 bases; unmatched bases: 7. This CDR3 spans 16 amino acids. Per germline, CDR1 SGHKS and CDR2 YYEKEE (reference sequence). The CDR3 reads CASSLLWTGGSYGYTF. Here the CDR3 DNA reads TGTGCCAGCAGCTTACTATGGACAGGGGGCAGCTATGGCTACACCTTC. The full variable domain, completed using reference TRBV5-5 and TRBJ1-2, is DAGVTQSPTHLIKTRGQQVTLRCSPISGHKSVSWYQQVLGQGPQFIFQYYEKEERGRGNFPDRFSARQFPNYSSELNVNALLLGDSALYLCASSLLWTGGSYGYTFGSGTRLTVV.

The V call is TRBV5-1, the J call TRBJ2-5, with a weak D call TRBD1 (5 bases). V was cut by 0 bases and J by 5 bases, with 14 bases left in between. CDR3 length: 15 amino acids. Per germline, CDR1 SGHRS and CDR2 YFSETQ. This CDR3 reads CASSLGTSPRETQYF. Written as DNA, the CDR3 is TGCGCCAGCAGCTTGGGGACATCACCCAGGGAGACCCAGTACTTC.

This clone was counted once. The DNA for the CDR3 is TGTGCCAGCAGTTCGCCCCCAGGGTTGAAGGGGTTCTACAATGAGCAGTTCTTC. Amino acids: CASSSPPGLKGFYNEQFF. The chain combines TRBV28 with TRBJ2-1, with D possibly being TRBD1 (5 bases). This CDR3 contains 18 residues. CDR1 is MDHEN and CDR2 is SYDVKM in the germline V gene. V was pared by 4 bases and J by 3 bases, with 22 bases between.

This clone has just one count. The sample has other DNA sequences that encode this CDR3 too. The V gene is TRBV7-9, the J gene TRBJ1-2; 8 nucleotides align to TRBD1. Looked up from germline, CDR1 is SEHNR and CDR2 is FQNEAQ (reference sequence). The CDR3 consists of 14 residues. V was pared by 6 bases and J by 0 bases, with 3 bases of the junction left unmatched. The CDR3 is CASRPTGANYGYTF. The DNA of the CDR3 is TGTGCCAGCAGGCCGACAGGGGCTAACTATGGCTACACCTTC.

The J gene is TRBJ2-1, the V gene TRBV5-4; unclear D gene. Germline V CDR1 and CDR2: SGHNT, YYREEE (reference sequence). Trimming stripped 3 bases from V and 9 bases from J, with 10 bases between. CDR3 length equals 12 residues. The CDR3 sequence: CASSSWRSEQFF. In DNA form, the CDR3 reads TGTGCCAGCAGCTCATGGAGAAGTGAGCAGTTCTTC.

The V gene is TRBV6-6, the J gene TRBJ1-6; D is unresolved. The CDR3 is 12 residues long. The germline CDR1 and CDR2 sequences are MNHNY and SVGAGI (reference sequence). V dropped 8 bases and J dropped 6 bases, with 8 bases sitting between them. CDR3 coding DNA: TGTGCCAGCGGACTGTCTAATTCACCCCTCCACTTT. Encoded protein: CASGLSNSPLHF.

The chain is built from TRBV7-2 and TRBJ2-3; perhaps TRBD2 as D (5 bases). Germline CDR1 and CDR2: SGHTA and FQGNSA. V lost 4 bases, J lost 3 bases, and 11 bases lay in between. This CDR3 has 14 amino acids. CDR3 bases: TGTGCCAGCAGCTCCAGGACTTATACAGATACGCAGTATTTT. The encoded protein is CASSSRTYTDTQYF.

The chain links TRBV10-3 to TRBJ2-7; D is perhaps TRBD1 (6 bases). V gave up 5 bases and J gave up 0 bases, with 11 bases separating them. The CDR3 totals 14 residues. The germline gives CDR1 ENHRY, CDR2 SYGVKD. The CDR3 region is CAISNRDNSYEQYF. The DNA for the CDR3 is TGTGCCATCAGTAACCGGGACAACTCCTACGAGCAGTACTTC.

The V and J genes are TRBV27 and TRBJ2-1; 9 nucleotides agree with TRBD2. J lost 3 bases, V lost 5 bases, and 5 bases had no gene match. Germline V CDR1 and CDR2: MNHEY, SMNVEV (reference sequence). This CDR3 has 15 amino acids. CDR3 coding DNA: TGTGCCAGCAGTATAGCGGGAGATAGCTACAATGAGCAGTTCTTC. This codes for CASSIAGDSYNEQFF.

This clone occurred a few times. V and J are TRBV27 and TRBJ2-1, with TRBD1 matching 11 bases. Germline V gene data show CDR1 as MNHEY and CDR2 as SMNVEV (reference sequence). With V trimmed by 6 bases and J by 8 bases, 6 bases remained unmatched. This CDR3 contains 14 residues. This CDR3 reads CASRTPDRGHEQFF. CDR3 nucleotides: TGTGCCAGCAGGACTCCGGACAGGGGGCATGAGCAGTTCTTC.

The genes are TRBV30 and TRBJ2-3; TRBD2 matches at 7 bases. Germline V gene lookup returns CDR1 GTSNPN and CDR2 SVGIG (reference sequence). The CDR3 covers 17 residues. Trimming cost V 2 bases and J 1 base; bases outside gene matches: 12. The CDR3 coding sequence is TGTGCCTGGAGTCGGCGAAGACTAGCTGGAGGCACAGATACGCAGTATTTT. Amino acid sequence: CAWSRRRLAGGTDTQYF.

The V and J genes are TRBV30 and TRBJ2-7; D is possibly TRBD1 (5 bases). V lost 2 bases and J lost 8, with 13 bases in between. This CDR3 has 12 residues. Germline CDR1 GTSNPN, CDR2 SVGIG (reference sequence). The CDR3 reads CAWSTRQFKQYF. The CDR3 region has the DNA TGTGCCTGGAGTACTCGACAGTTCAAGCAGTACTTC.

The chain employs TRBV3-1 (or the pseudogene TRBV3-2) and TRBJ2-7; D remains ambiguous. V was shortened by 4 bases and J by 6 bases, with 10 bases between the two germline ends. The CDR3 loop spans 12 amino acids. Germline V lookup: CDR1 LGHDT, CDR2 YNNKEL (reference sequence). The CDR3 loop is CASSLTVSEQYF. The CDR3 DNA reads TGTGCCAGCAGCCTTACAGTAAGCGAGCAGTACTTC.

This clone was counted between two and nine times. V is TRBV3-1 (or the pseudogene TRBV3-2) and J is TRBJ2-3; 8 bases agree with TRBD2. V shed 1 base, J shed 3 bases, and the junction held 6 bases outside the gene matches. Germline CDR1 reads LGHDT; CDR2 reads YNNKEL (reference sequence). The CDR3 has 16 residues. The CDR3 reads CASSQGAGGRTDTQYF. As DNA, the CDR3 is TGTGCCAGCAGCCAAGGAGCCGGCGGGAGGACAGATACGCAGTATTTT.

This clone has more than one count but fewer than ten. The chain employs TRBV15 and TRBJ1-1, with TRBD1 identical over 7 bases. The CDR3 extends over 15 amino acids. The J segment lost 2 bases and the V segment lost 5 bases, leaving 8 bases of the junction unmatched. Germline V gives CDR1 LNHNV, CDR2 YYDKDF (reference sequence). The CDR3 reads CATSGNRGINTEAFF. The CDR3 DNA sequence: TGTGCCACCAGCGGAAACAGGGGAATAAACACTGAAGCTTTCTTT.

V gene TRBV10-3 combines with J gene TRBJ2-7; D possibly corresponds to TRBD2 (5 bases). Trimming removed 3 bases at V and 0 bases at J, with 12 bases between. This CDR3 has 15 residues. The germline V gene has CDR1 ENHRY and CDR2 SYGVKD. The CDR3 loop reads CAISDPSGFSYEQYF. CDR3 coding DNA: TGTGCCATCAGTGACCCGAGCGGTTTCTCCTACGAGCAGTACTTC.

The rearrangement joins TRBV19 to TRBJ2-1; tentatively, D is TRBD2 (6 bases). V shed 4 bases and J shed 3 bases, with 10 bases lying between them. Germline values: CDR1 LNHDA, CDR2 SQIVND (reference sequence). CDR3 length equals 14 residues. CDR3 region: CASSRTSFYNEQFF. CDR3 nucleotide sequence: TGTGCCAGTAGTAGAACTAGCTTCTACAATGAGCAGTTCTTC.

This clone was recorded many times. The chain has TRBV5-1 and TRBJ2-7; D gene uncertain. CDR1 is SGHRS and CDR2 is YFSETQ in the germline V gene. The CDR3 covers 11 residues. The V end lost 5 bases, the J end lost 9 bases, and 12 bases lay between the germline ends. The CDR3 region is CASRGESAQYF. The CDR3 DNA sequence: TGCGCCAGCAGGGGCGAGTCGGCGCAGTACTTC.

This chain connects TRBV7-2 to TRBJ2-1, with D possibly matching TRBD2 (6 bases). V lost 1 base and J 10 bases, leaving 17 bases between the germline ends. Germline values: CDR1 SGHTA, CDR2 FQGNSA. The CDR3 has 15 residues. CDR3 sequence: CASSLGLVEASEQFF. The CDR3 region has the DNA TGTGCCAGCAGCTTAGGACTAGTAGAGGCATCCGAGCAGTTCTTC.

This sequence joins TRBV10-3 and TRBJ2-7, with 7 positions matching TRBD1. The CDR3 contains 16 residues. Germline lookup yields CDR1 ENHRY and CDR2 SYGVKD. With 6 bases clipped from V and 2 bases from J, the junction kept 13 bases outside the gene matches. This chain's CDR3 is CAIRDAGGRSPYEQYF. Written as DNA, the CDR3 is TGTGCCATCAGGGACGCAGGGGGTCGGAGCCCCTACGAGCAGTACTTC.

The V and J genes are TRBV28 and TRBJ1-1; TRBD1 is a possible D gene (5 bases). CDR1 is MDHEN, CDR2 SYDVKM, per germline. The CDR3 contains 15 residues. Trimming stripped 5 bases from V and 0 bases from J, with 13 bases between. CDR3 sequence: CASSPIDRMNTEAFF. As DNA, the CDR3 is TGTGCCAGCAGTCCCATTGACAGAATGAACACTGAAGCTTTCTTT.

This rearrangement joins TRBV5-4 to TRBJ2-4; 7 nucleotides agree with TRBD1. The V gene end was trimmed by 3 bases and the J gene end by 5 bases; junction bases not matched to a gene: 2. The CDR3 sequence is 13 residues long. From germline, CDR1 is SGHNT and CDR2 YYREEE (reference sequence). CDR3 in amino acids: CASSYRGQNIQYF. Here the CDR3 DNA reads TGTGCCAGCAGCTACAGGGGCCAAAACATTCAGTACTTC.

This chain connects TRBV9 to TRBJ1-6; D might be TRBD1 (5 bases). Trimming cost V 0 bases and J 8 bases, with 12 bases left between them. The germline CDR1 and CDR2 sequences are SGDLS and YYNGEE. The CDR3 runs to 15 residues. CDR3 residues: CASSVGGSEDSPLHF. CDR3 bases: TGTGCCAGCAGCGTAGGGGGCTCTGAGGATTCACCCCTCCACTTT.

The V and J genes are TRBV29-1 and TRBJ1-1, with D unclear. The germline V gene has CDR1 SQVTM and CDR2 ANQGSEA. The CDR3 runs 15 residues. V was pared by 5 bases and J by 0 bases, with 16 bases between. This chain's CDR3 is CSVYRRLHLNTEAFF. The CDR3 DNA reads TGCAGCGTTTATAGGAGGCTACACCTGAACACTGAAGCTTTCTTT. Supplemented by reference TRBV29-1 and TRBJ1-1, the full variable domain reads SAVISQKPSRDICQRGTSLTIQCQVDSQVTMMFWYRQQPGQSLTLIATANQGSEATYESGFVIDKFPISRPNLTFSTLTVSNMSPEDSSIYLCSVYRRLHLNTEAFFGQGTRLTVV.

The chain carries TRBV30 and TRBJ2-3, with D uncertain. Germline CDR1 reads GTSNPN; CDR2 reads SVGIG (reference sequence). Trimming left V 0 bases short and J 2 bases short, with 12 bases between. The CDR3 length is 15 residues. CDR3 bases: TGTGCCTGGAGTGTAGTAACAGATATCACAGATACGCAGTATTTT. Protein: CAWSVVTDITDTQYF. The full variable domain, with the rest looked up from reference TRBV30 and TRBJ2-3, is SQTIHQWPATLVQPVGSPLSLECTVEGTSNPNLYWYRQAAGRGLQLLFYSVGIGQISSEVPQNLSASRPQDRQFILSSKKLLLSDSGFYLCAWSVVTDITDTQYFGPGTRLTVL.

The J gene is TRBJ1-1, the V gene TRBV19, with TRBD1 as a possible D gene (5 bases). The V gene lost 4 bases and the J gene lost 5 bases, with 14 bases spanning the gap. CDR1 LNHDA and CDR2 SQIVND come from the germline V gene (reference sequence). This CDR3 comprises 14 residues. The CDR3 here is CASSKTGGGTEAFF. In DNA form, the CDR3 reads TGTGCCAGTAGTAAGACTGGGGGAGGGACTGAAGCTTTCTTT.

The gene calls are TRBV27 and TRBJ2-1, with 11 bases fitting TRBD2. Germline CDR1 is MNHEY and CDR2 is SMNVEV (reference sequence). V gave up 5 bases and J gave up 5 bases; unmatched junction bases: 5. The CDR3 runs to 15 residues. As DNA, the CDR3 is TGTGCCAGCAGTCCCCGACTAGCGGGGAACAATGAGCAGTTCTTC. As protein: CASSPRLAGNNEQFF.